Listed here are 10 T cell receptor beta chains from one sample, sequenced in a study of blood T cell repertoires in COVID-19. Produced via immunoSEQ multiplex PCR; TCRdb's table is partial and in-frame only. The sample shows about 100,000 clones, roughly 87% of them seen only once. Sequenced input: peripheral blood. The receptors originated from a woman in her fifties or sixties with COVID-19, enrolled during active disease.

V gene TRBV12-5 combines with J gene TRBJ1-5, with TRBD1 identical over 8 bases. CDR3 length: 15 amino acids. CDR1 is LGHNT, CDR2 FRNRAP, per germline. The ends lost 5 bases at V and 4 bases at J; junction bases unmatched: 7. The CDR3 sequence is CASGPDREGNQPQHF. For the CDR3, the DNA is TGTGCTAGTGGTCCGGACAGGGAGGGGAATCAGCCCCAGCATTTT.

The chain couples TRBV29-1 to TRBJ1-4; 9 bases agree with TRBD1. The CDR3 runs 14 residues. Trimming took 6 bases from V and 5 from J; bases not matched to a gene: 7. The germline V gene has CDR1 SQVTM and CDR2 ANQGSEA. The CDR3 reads CSVNTGGGNEKLFF. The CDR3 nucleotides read TGCAGCGTCAACACAGGGGGCGGAAATGAAAAACTGTTTTTT.

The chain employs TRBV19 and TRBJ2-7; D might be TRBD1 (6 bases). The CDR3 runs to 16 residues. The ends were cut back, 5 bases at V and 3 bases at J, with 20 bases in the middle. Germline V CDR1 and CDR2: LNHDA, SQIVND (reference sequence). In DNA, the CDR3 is TGTGCCAGTAGTCTAGCCGGACAGTCGAGCTTCTACGAGCAGTACTTC. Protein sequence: CASSLAGQSSFYEQYF.

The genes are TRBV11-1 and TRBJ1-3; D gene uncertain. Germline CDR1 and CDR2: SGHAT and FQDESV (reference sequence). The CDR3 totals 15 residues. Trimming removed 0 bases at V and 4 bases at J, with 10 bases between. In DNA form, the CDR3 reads TGTGCCAGCAGCTTAGCGCTTGGGAGAGGAAACACCATATATTTT. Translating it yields CASSLALGRGNTIYF.

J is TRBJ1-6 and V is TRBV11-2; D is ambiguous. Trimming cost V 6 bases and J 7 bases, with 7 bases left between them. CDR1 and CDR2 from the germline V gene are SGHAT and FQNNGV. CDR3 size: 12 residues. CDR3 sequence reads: CASSPQNSPLHF. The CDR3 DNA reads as TGTGCCAGCAGTCCACAGAATTCACCCCTCCACTTT.

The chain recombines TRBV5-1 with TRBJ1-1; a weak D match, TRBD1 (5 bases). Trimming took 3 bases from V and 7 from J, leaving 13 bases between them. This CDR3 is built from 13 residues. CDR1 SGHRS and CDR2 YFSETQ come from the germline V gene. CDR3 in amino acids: CASSSLGQLEAFF. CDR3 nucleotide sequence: TGCGCCAGCAGCTCCCTCGGACAACTTGAAGCTTTCTTT.

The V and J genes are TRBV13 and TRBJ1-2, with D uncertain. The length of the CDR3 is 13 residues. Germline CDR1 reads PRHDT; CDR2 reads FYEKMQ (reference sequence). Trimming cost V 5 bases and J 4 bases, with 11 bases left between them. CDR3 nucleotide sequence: TGTGCCAGCAGCCCAGGATTCTTCTATGGCTACACCTTC. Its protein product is CASSPGFFYGYTF.

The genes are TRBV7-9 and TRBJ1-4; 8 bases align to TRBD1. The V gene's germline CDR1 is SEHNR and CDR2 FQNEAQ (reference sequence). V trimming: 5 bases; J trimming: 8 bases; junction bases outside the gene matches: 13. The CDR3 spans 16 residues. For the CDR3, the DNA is TGTGCCAGCAGCCAGATCCACAGGGGGACGAAAGAAAAACTGTTTTTT. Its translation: CASSQIHRGTKEKLFF.

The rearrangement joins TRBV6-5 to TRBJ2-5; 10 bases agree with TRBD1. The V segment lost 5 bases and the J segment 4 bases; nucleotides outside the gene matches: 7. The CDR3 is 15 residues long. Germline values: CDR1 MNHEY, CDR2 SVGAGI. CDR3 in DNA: TGTGCCAGCAGTACACCGACAGGGGGCGGAGAGACCCAGTACTTC. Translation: CASSTPTGGGETQYF.

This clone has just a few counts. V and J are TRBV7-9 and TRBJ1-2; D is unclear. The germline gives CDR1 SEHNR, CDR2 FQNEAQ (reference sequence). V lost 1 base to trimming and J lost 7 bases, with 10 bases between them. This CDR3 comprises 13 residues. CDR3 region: CASSLGLAGGYTF. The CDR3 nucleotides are TGTGCCAGCAGCTTAGGGTTGGCGGGTGGCTACACCTTC.